The rows below give T cell receptor beta chains drawn from one sample of a study of blood T cell dynamics during melanoma immunotherapy. Generated by immunoSEQ multiplex PCR, the TCRdb table keeps only in-frame clones and is missing some. The sample comprises about 15,000 clones, approximately 86% of which are singletons, and 3.5% to 5% rests with the top ten. The input for sequencing was blood, taken from a patient treated with checkpoint blockade. These receptors were obtained from a human donor with melanoma. The CDR3 runs from the conserved cysteine through the conserved F or W. Each record gives: V gene, D gene, clone size, J gene, CDR3 protein, CDR3 DNA. The D gene is left open where the match is weak. Part of the rows lack a size; the others show once, few, many or a class for expanded clones.

V gene: TRBV30
D gene: TRBD2
clone size: -
J gene: TRBJ2-7
CDR3 protein: CACTGLAAAYEQYF
CDR3 DNA: TGTGCCTGTACGGGACTAGCGGCGGCCTACGAGCAGTACTTC

V gene: TRBV6-5
D gene: TRBD1
clone size: -
J gene: TRBJ1-1
CDR3 protein: CASSSPTGAPEAFF
CDR3 DNA: TGTGCCAGCAGTTCCCCAACAGGGGCTCCTGAAGCTTTCTTT

V gene: TRBV28
D gene: -
clone size: -
J gene: TRBJ2-6
CDR3 protein: CASSLRQVSRANVLTF
CDR3 DNA: TGTGCCAGCAGTCTTCGACAGGTCTCTAGGGCCAACGTCCTGACTTTC

V gene: TRBV6-6
D gene: TRBD2
clone size: -
J gene: TRBJ2-1
CDR3 protein: CASSRTAGVYNEQFF
CDR3 DNA: TGTGCCAGCAGTAGAACAGCGGGGGTCTACAATGAGCAGTTCTTC

V gene: TRBV29-1
D gene: -
clone size: -
J gene: TRBJ1-2
CDR3 protein: CSVERGNYGYTF
CDR3 DNA: TGCAGCGTTGAAAGGGGTAACTATGGCTACACCTTC

V gene: TRBV6-6
D gene: TRBD1
clone size: -
J gene: TRBJ2-1
CDR3 protein: CASRTTGTGKTNEQFF
CDR3 DNA: TGTGCCAGCAGGACGACCGGGACAGGAAAAACCAATGAGCAGTTCTTC

V gene: TRBV29-1
D gene: -
clone size: -
J gene: TRBJ2-7
CDR3 protein: CSAGRGRGQEQYF
CDR3 DNA: TGCAGCGCAGGGAGGGGCAGGGGGCAAGAGCAGTACTTC

V gene: TRBV5-1
D gene: -
clone size: -
J gene: TRBJ2-5
CDR3 protein: CASSLGGRRRIQETQYF
CDR3 DNA: TGCGCCAGCAGCTTGGGGGGACGCCGAAGGATCCAAGAGACCCAGTACTTC

V gene: TRBV7-7
D gene: TRBD2
clone size: -
J gene: TRBJ2-2
CDR3 protein: CASSLGGGTGELFF
CDR3 DNA: TGTGCCAGCAGCTTAGGGGGGGGCACCGGGGAGCTGTTTTTT

V gene: TRBV7-9
D gene: -
clone size: -
J gene: TRBJ2-2
CDR3 protein: CASSLAAGHAGELFF
CDR3 DNA: TGTGCCAGCAGCCTTGCCGCGGGACACGCCGGGGAGCTGTTTTTT

V gene: TRBV2
D gene: -
clone size: few
J gene: TRBJ1-5
CDR3 protein: CASNPGDQQPQHF
CDR3 DNA: TGTGCCAGCAATCCAGGGGATCAACAGCCCCAGCATTTT

V gene: TRBV19
D gene: -
clone size: -
J gene: TRBJ1-1
CDR3 protein: CASTTRVGASLTEAFF
CDR3 DNA: TGTGCCAGTACCACCCGGGTGGGGGCTAGCTTAACTGAAGCTTTCTTT

V gene: TRBV5-1
D gene: -
clone size: -
J gene: TRBJ2-3
CDR3 protein: CASSTRWDTDTQYF
CDR3 DNA: TGCGCCAGCAGCACGCGGTGGGACACAGATACGCAGTATTTT

V gene: TRBV27
D gene: TRBD1
clone size: -
J gene: TRBJ1-2
CDR3 protein: CASSLRQGLGGYTF
CDR3 DNA: TGTGCCAGCAGTCTCCGACAGGGGTTAGGAGGCTACACCTTC

V gene: TRBV30
D gene: TRBD2
clone size: -
J gene: TRBJ2-3
CDR3 protein: CAWSVFGGDTDTQYF
CDR3 DNA: TGTGCCTGGAGTGTATTTGGGGGGGACACAGATACGCAGTATTTT

V gene: TRBV6-1
D gene: TRBD1
clone size: -
J gene: TRBJ1-2
CDR3 protein: CASSEERGIQGSGYTF
CDR3 DNA: TGTGCCAGCAGTGAAGAGCGGGGAATACAGGGGAGCGGCTACACCTTC

V gene: TRBV10-1
D gene: -
clone size: -
J gene: TRBJ2-3
CDR3 protein: CASSGPATDTQYF
CDR3 DNA: TGCGCCAGCAGTGGCCCGGCCACAGATACGCAGTATTTT

V gene: TRBV7-6
D gene: TRBD1
clone size: -
J gene: TRBJ1-3
CDR3 protein: CASSLLGGQGGGNTIYF
CDR3 DNA: TGTGCCAGCAGCTTATTGGGGGGACAGGGTGGAGGAAACACCATATATTTT

V gene: TRBV11-1
D gene: TRBD2
clone size: -
J gene: TRBJ2-7
CDR3 protein: CASSLGSASGGYEQYF
CDR3 DNA: TGTGCCAGCAGCTTAGGGTCGGCTAGCGGGGGCTACGAGCAGTACTTC

V gene: TRBV7-2
D gene: TRBD1
clone size: -
J gene: TRBJ1-3
CDR3 protein: CASSKDRVVSGNTIYF
CDR3 DNA: TGTGCCAGCAGCAAGGACAGGGTGGTTTCCGGAAACACCATATATTTT

V gene: TRBV18
D gene: -
clone size: -
J gene: TRBJ1-1
CDR3 protein: CASSPQNTEAFF
CDR3 DNA: TGTGCCAGCTCACCACAGAACACTGAAGCTTTCTTT

V gene: TRBV11-2
D gene: TRBD2
clone size: -
J gene: TRBJ2-5
CDR3 protein: CASSRKTSGRLQETQYF
CDR3 DNA: TGTGCCAGCAGCCGAAAGACTAGCGGGAGACTCCAAGAGACCCAGTACTTC

V gene: TRBV4-1
D gene: -
clone size: -
J gene: TRBJ1-5
CDR3 protein: CASSPGMLWQGNQPQHF
CDR3 DNA: TGCGCCAGCAGCCCGGGAATGTTATGGCAGGGAAATCAGCCCCAGCATTTT

V gene: TRBV5-4
D gene: TRBD2
clone size: -
J gene: TRBJ2-1
CDR3 protein: CASRKAGGPIHSYNEQFF
CDR3 DNA: TGTGCCAGCAGAAAAGCGGGAGGGCCTATTCACTCCTACAATGAGCAGTTCTTC

V gene: TRBV11-3
D gene: TRBD2
clone size: -
J gene: TRBJ2-1
CDR3 protein: CASSTADRTSGDVNEQFF
CDR3 DNA: TGTGCCAGCAGCACAGCGGACCGGACTAGCGGGGATGTAAATGAGCAGTTCTTC